This TCR beta chain was found in a study of technical replicates of blood from several donors. TCRdb keeps only in-frame clones here, not all; method: immunoSEQ multiplex PCR. Here the sample spans tens of thousands of clones, approximately 92% being singletons. This clone has only one observation. The CDR3 has 14 amino acids. The junction had 6 bases not matched to a gene; V was cut back by 4 bases and J by 3 bases. CDR1 GTSNPN and CDR2 SVGIG come from the germline V gene (reference sequence). The sequence was collected from a human donor in good health. The chain couples TRBV30 to TRBJ2-7; 10 bases align to TRBD2. What was sequenced was T cells isolated from PBMCs. The CDR3 DNA reads as TGTGCCTGGACAAGCGGGAGGGCCAACTACGAGCAGTACTTC. The encoded protein is CAWTSGRANYEQYF.